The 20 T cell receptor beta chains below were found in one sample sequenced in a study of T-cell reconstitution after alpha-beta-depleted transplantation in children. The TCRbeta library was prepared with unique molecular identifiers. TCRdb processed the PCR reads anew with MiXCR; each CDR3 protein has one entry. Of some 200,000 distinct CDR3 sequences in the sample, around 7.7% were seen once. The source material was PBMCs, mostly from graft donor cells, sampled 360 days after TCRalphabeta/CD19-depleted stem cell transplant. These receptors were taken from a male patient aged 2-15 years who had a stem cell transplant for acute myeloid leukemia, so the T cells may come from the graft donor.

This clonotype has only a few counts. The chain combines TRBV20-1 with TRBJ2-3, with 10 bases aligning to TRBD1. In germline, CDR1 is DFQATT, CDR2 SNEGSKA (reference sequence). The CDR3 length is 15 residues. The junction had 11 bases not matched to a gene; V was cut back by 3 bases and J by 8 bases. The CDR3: CSASPGTGVVRTQYF. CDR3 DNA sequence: TGCAGTGCTAGCCCCGGGACAGGGGTTGTTCGTACGCAGTATTTT.

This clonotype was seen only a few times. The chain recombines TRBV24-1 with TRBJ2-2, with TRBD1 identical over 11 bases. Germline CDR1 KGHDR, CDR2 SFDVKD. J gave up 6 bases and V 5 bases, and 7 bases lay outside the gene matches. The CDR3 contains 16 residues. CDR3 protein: CATSATGTGGAGELFF. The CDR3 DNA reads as TGTGCCACCAGTGCAACCGGGACAGGGGGTGCCGGGGAGCTGTTTTTT.

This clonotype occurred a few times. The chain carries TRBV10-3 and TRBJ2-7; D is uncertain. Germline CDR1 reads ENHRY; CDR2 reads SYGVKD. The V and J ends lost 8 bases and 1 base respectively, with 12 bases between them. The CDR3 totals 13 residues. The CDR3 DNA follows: TGTGCCATCCAGGACGCCAGATCCTACGAGCAGTACTTC. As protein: CAIQDARSYEQYF.

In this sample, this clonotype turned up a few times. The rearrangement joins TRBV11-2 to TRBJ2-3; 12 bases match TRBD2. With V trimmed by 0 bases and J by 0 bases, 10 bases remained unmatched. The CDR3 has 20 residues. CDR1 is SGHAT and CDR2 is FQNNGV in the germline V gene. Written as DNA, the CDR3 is TGTGCCAGCAGCTTAGATCCCGGACTAGCGGGATTAGCTAGCACAGATACGCAGTATTTT. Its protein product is CASSLDPGLAGLASTDTQYF.

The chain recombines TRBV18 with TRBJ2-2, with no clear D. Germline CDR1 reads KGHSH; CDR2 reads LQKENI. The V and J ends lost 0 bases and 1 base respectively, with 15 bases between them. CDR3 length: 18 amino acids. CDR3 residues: CASSPPDGEPWNTGELFF. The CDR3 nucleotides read TGTGCCAGCTCACCACCGGACGGAGAACCCTGGAACACCGGGGAGCTGTTTTTT.

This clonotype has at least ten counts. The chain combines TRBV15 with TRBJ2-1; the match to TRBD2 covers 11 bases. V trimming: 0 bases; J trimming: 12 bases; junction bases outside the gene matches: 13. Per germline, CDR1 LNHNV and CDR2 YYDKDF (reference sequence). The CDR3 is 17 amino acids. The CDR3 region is CATSRDKKTGTSGWQFF. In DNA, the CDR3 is TGTGCCACCAGCAGAGATAAGAAGACCGGGACTAGCGGCTGGCAGTTCTTC.

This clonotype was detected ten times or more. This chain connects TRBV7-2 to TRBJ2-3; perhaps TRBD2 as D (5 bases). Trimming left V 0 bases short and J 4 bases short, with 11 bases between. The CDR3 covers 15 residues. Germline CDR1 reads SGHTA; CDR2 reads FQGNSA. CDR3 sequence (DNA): TGTGCCAGCAGCTTAGCGCCCGGGAATGCAGATACGCAGTATTTT. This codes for CASSLAPGNADTQYF.

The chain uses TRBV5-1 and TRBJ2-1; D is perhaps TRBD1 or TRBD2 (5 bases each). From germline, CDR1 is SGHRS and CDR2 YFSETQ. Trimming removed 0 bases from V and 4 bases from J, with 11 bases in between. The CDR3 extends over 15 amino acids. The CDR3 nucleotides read TGCGCCAGCAGCTTGGCAGGGACGAGATACAATGAGCAGTTCTTC. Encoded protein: CASSLAGTRYNEQFF. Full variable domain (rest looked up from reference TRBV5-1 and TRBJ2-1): KAGVTQTPRYLIKTRGQQVTLSCSPISGHRSVSWYQQTPGQGLQFLFEYFSETQRNKGNFPGRFSGRQFSNSRSEMNVSTLELGDSALYLCASSLAGTRYNEQFFGPGTRLTVL.

The CDR3 DNA sequence: TGCAGCGGAATCCGTTGGGGGCGACGGGTGAACACTGAAGCTTTCTTT. This translates into CSGIRWGRRVNTEAFF. The gene calls are TRBV29-1 and TRBJ1-1; D might be TRBD1 (6 bases). V dropped 7 bases and J dropped 0 bases, with 21 bases sitting between them. The CDR3 is 16 amino acids. From germline, CDR1 is SQVTM and CDR2 ANQGSEA. The variable domain in full, with the rest retrieved from reference TRBV29-1 and TRBJ1-1, is SAVISQKPSRDICQRGTSLTIQCQVDSQVTMMFWYRQQPGQSLTLIATANQGSEATYESGFVIDKFPISRPNLTFSTLTVSNMSPEDSSIYLCSGIRWGRRVNTEAFFGQGTRLTVV.

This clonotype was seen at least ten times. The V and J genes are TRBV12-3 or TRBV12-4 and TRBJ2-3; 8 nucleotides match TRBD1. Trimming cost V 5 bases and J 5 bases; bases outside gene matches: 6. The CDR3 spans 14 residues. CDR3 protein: CASSATGGIDTQYF. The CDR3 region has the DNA TGTGCCAGCAGTGCTACAGGGGGAATAGATACGCAGTATTTT.

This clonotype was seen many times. CDR3 loop: CASSPPTGTYEQYF. DNA for the CDR3: TGTGCCAGCAGTCCTCCGACAGGGACCTACGAGCAGTACTTC. The chain carries TRBV25-1 and TRBJ2-7, with TRBD1 identical over 7 bases. J lost 2 bases, V lost 5 bases, and 6 bases had no gene match. Germline lookup yields CDR1 MGHDK and CDR2 SYGVNS. CDR3 length: 14 amino acids.

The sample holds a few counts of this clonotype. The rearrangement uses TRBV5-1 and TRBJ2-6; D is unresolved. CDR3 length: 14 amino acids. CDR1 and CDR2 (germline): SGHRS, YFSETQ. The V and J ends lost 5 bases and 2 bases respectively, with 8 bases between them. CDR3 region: CASSNLTGANVLTF. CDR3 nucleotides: TGCGCCAGCAGTAACCTTACTGGGGCCAACGTCCTGACTTTC.

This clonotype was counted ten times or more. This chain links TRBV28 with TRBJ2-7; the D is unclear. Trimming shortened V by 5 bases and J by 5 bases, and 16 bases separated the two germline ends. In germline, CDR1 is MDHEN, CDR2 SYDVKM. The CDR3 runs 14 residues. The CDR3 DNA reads TGTGCCAGCAGTGATCTCGACGGTGGCCACGAGCAGTACGTC. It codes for CASSDLDGGHEQYV.

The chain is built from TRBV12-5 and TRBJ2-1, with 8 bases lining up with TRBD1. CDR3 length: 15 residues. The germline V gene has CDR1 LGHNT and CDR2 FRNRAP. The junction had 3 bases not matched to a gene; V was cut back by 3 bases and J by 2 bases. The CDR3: CASGFRTGTYNEQFF. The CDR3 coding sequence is TGTGCTAGTGGTTTCCGGACAGGGACCTACAATGAGCAGTTCTTC.

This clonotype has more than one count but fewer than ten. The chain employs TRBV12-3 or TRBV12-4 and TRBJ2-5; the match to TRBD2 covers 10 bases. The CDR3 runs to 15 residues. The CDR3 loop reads CVHANRLAGEETQYF. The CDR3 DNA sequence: TGTGTCCACGCCAACCGGCTAGCGGGGGAAGAGACCCAGTACTTC.

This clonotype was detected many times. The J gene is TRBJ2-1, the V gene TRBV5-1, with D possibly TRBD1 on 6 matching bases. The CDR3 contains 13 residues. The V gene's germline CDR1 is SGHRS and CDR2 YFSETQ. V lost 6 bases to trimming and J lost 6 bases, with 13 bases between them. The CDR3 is CASTTGSGNEQFF. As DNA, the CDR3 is TGCGCCAGCACCACAGGGTCGGGCAATGAGCAGTTCTTC.

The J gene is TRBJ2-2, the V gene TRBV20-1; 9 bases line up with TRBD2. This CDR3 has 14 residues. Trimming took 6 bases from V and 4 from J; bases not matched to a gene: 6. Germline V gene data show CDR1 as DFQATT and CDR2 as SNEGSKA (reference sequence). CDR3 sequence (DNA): TGCAGTGCACTTAGCGGGAGAGGCACCGGGGAGCTGTTTTTT. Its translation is CSALSGRGTGELFF.

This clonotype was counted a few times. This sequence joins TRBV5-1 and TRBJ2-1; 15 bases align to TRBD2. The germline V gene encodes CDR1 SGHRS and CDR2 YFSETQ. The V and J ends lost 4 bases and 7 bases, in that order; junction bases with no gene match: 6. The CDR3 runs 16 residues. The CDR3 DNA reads TGCGCCAGCAGCCCCGGGACTAGCGGGAGGTGGAATGAGCAGTTCTTC. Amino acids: CASSPGTSGRWNEQFF. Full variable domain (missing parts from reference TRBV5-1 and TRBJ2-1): KAGVTQTPRYLIKTRGQQVTLSCSPISGHRSVSWYQQTPGQGLQFLFEYFSETQRNKGNFPGRFSGRQFSNSRSEMNVSTLELGDSALYLCASSPGTSGRWNEQFFGPGTRLTVL.

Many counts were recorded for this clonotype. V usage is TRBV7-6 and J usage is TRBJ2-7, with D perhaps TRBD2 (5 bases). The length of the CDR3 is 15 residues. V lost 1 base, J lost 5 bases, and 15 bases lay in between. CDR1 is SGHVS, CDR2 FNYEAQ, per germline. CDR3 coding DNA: TGTGCCAGCAGCTTAGAGGCTAGCTTTCTCCACGAGCAGTACTTC. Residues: CASSLEASFLHEQYF.

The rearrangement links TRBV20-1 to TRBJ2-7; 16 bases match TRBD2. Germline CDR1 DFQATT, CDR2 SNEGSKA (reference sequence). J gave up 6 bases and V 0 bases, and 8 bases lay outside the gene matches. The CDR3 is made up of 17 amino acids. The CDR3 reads CSAREGLAGGPRSEQYF. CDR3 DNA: TGCAGTGCTAGAGAGGGACTAGCGGGAGGGCCGCGAAGCGAGCAGTACTTC.